These 17 T cell receptor beta chains originate from one sample sequenced in a study of cytotoxic CD8 clonotypes in ibrutinib-treated CLL (dated by TCRdb to 2020 to 2022). Library preparation used the immunoSEQ multiplex PCR assay. In TCRdb, the immuneACCESS table is reduced to in-frame sequences with V and J assigned. These tables do not hold every clone; where another copy was compared, an unresolved V gene accounts for under half, and the others remain unexplained. In this sample the table shows about 200,000 clones, 65% to 80% of which occur a single time. About 6.2% of the sample goes to the ten largest clones. The sample's time point label, in plain terms: 12 months on ibrutinib. The material sequenced was PBMCs, taken after 12 months of ibrutinib treatment. Source of these receptors: a human donor with chronic lymphocytic leukemia.

A few counts support this clone. This rearrangement joins TRBV7-6 to TRBJ2-7, with D possibly being TRBD1 or TRBD2 (6 bases each). V lost 2 bases, J lost 7 bases, and 21 bases lay in between. CDR3 size: 16 residues. Germline assignment: CDR1 SGHVS and CDR2 FNYEAQ. The DNA of the CDR3 is TGTGCCAGCAGCTTAACTGGGGGGCGCGGCAAGGGAGAGCAGTACTTC. It codes for CASSLTGGRGKGEQYF.

This clone was seen only a few times. The V and J genes are TRBV10-3 and TRBJ1-2; maybe TRBD1 (6 bases). The CDR3 extends over 12 amino acids. Trimming cost V 3 bases and J 8 bases, with 10 bases left between them. Germline values: CDR1 ENHRY, CDR2 SYGVKD. The CDR3: CAISDTGWGYTF. CDR3 nucleotides: TGTGCCATCAGTGACACAGGGTGGGGCTACACCTTC.

The chain employs TRBV28 and TRBJ2-7; either TRBD1 or TRBD2 may fit D (5 bases each). The germline gives CDR1 MDHEN, CDR2 SYDVKM. Trimming removed 6 bases from V and 5 bases from J, with 17 bases in between. This CDR3 contains 14 residues. The CDR3 sequence is CASRPSGAGNEQYF. CDR3 DNA: TGTGCCAGCAGACCCTCCGGGGCAGGCAACGAGCAGTACTTC.

The V and J genes are TRBV7-3 and TRBJ1-2; the D is unclear. Trimming stripped 2 bases from V and 8 bases from J, with 12 bases between. The length of the CDR3 is 13 residues. CDR1 and CDR2 from the germline V gene are SGHTA and FQGTGA. The CDR3 DNA sequence: TGTGCCAGCAGCTTAGCCGGGGTGAGAGGCTACACCTTC. This encodes CASSLAGVRGYTF. Full variable domain (missing parts from reference TRBV7-3 and TRBJ1-2): GAGVSQTPSNKVTEKGKYVELRCDPISGHTALYWYRQSLGQGPEFLIYFQGTGAADDSGLPNDRFFAVRPEGSVSTLKIQRTERGDSAVYLCASSLAGVRGYTFGSGTRLTVV.

This chain uses TRBV29-1 with TRBJ1-2, with 10 bases aligning to TRBD1. V trimming: 6 bases; J trimming: 2 bases; junction bases outside the gene matches: 3. CDR1 is SQVTM and CDR2 is ANQGSEA in the germline V gene. This CDR3 region has 13 residues. The CDR3 spells CSVGTGANYGYTF. The CDR3 bases are TGCAGCGTGGGGACAGGGGCGAACTATGGCTACACCTTC.

This clone was detected a few times. The CDR3 sequence: CASSERLAGPNEQFF. The CDR3 nucleotides read TGTGCCAGCAGTGAGAGGCTAGCGGGGCCCAATGAGCAGTTCTTC. The chain recombines TRBV6-1 with TRBJ2-1, with TRBD2 identical over 9 bases. V was clipped by 3 bases and J by 6 bases; unmatched bases: 6. From germline, CDR1 is MNHNS and CDR2 SASEGT. The CDR3 spans 15 residues.

This clone was observed a handful of times. The J gene is TRBJ2-2, the V gene TRBV15; 9 nucleotides line up with TRBD1. With V trimmed by 5 bases and J by 2 bases, 3 bases remained unmatched. Germline-derived CDR1 and CDR2 are LNHNV and YYDKDF (reference sequence). This CDR3 region has 15 residues. The CDR3 DNA sequence: TGTGCCACCAGCGGGGGACAGGGTAACACCGGGGAGCTGTTTTTT. Its protein product is CATSGGQGNTGELFF.

The gene calls are TRBV9 and TRBJ1-6; D possibly corresponds to TRBD1 (6 bases). Germline V CDR1 and CDR2: SGDLS, YYNGEE. Trimming stripped 2 bases from V and 8 bases from J, with 11 bases between. This CDR3 contains 14 residues. This CDR3 is CASSVRQADSPLHF. Here the CDR3 DNA reads TGTGCCAGCAGCGTGCGACAGGCGGATTCACCCCTCCACTTT.

In this sample, this clone turned up a few times. CDR3 sequence: CASSVEGHTTDTQYF. The CDR3 nucleotides read TGTGCCAGCAGCGTAGAGGGTCATACCACAGATACGCAGTATTTT. The rearrangement links TRBV9 to TRBJ2-3; D gene unclear. Germline values: CDR1 SGDLS, CDR2 YYNGEE. Trimming took off 0 bases at V and 2 bases at J, with 10 bases between the two ends. The CDR3 has 15 residues.

The gene calls are TRBV5-4 and TRBJ1-1; 8 bases line up with TRBD1. Germline V gene data show CDR1 as SGHNT and CDR2 as YYREEE (reference sequence). V lost 4 bases, J lost 10 bases, and 12 bases stayed unmatched. The CDR3 is 14 residues long. The CDR3 region is CASSPQTGDQGAFF. CDR3 DNA: TGTGCCAGCAGCCCACAGACAGGGGATCAGGGAGCTTTCTTT.

The chain recombines TRBV18 with TRBJ1-6, with D hard to call. Trimming cost V 0 bases and J 9 bases, with 6 bases left between them. Germline V CDR1 and CDR2: KGHSH, LQKENI. The CDR3 length is 13 residues. CDR3 loop: CASSPPELSPLHF. The CDR3 nucleotides read TGTGCCAGCTCACCACCGGAGCTTTCACCCCTCCACTTT.

In nucleotides, the CDR3 is TGTGCCAGCACCGGACAGGGGATCAATTCACCCCTCCACTTT. As protein: CASTGQGINSPLHF. This rearrangement joins TRBV2 to TRBJ1-6, with 9 bases identical to TRBD1. CDR1 is SNHLY and CDR2 is FYNNEI in the germline V gene. V shed 7 bases, J shed 7 bases, and the junction held 5 bases outside the gene matches. The CDR3 extends over 14 amino acids.

The V call is TRBV5-5, the J call TRBJ2-5, with TRBD2 identical over 14 bases. The CDR3 runs to 15 residues. V lost 4 bases, J lost 5 bases, and 4 bases stayed unmatched. Germline V gene data show CDR1 as SGHKS and CDR2 as YYEKEE (reference sequence). This chain's CDR3 is CASSRGLAGVETQYF. CDR3 bases: TGTGCCAGCAGCCGGGGACTAGCGGGAGTGGAGACCCAGTACTTC.

The chain combines TRBV28 with TRBJ1-1, with D perhaps matching TRBD1 (5 bases). Germline V gene data show CDR1 as MDHEN and CDR2 as SYDVKM. Trimming shortened V by 5 bases and J by 1 base, and 11 bases separated the two germline ends. CDR3 size: 14 residues. CDR3 loop: CASSPGGSNTEAFF. As DNA, the CDR3 is TGTGCCAGCAGTCCCGGGGGTTCGAACACTGAAGCTTTCTTT.

This clone was counted only a few times. This chain links TRBV30 with TRBJ1-5; no definite D call. The V end was cut by 1 base, the J end by 5 bases, with 9 bases between. Germline lookup yields CDR1 GTSNPN and CDR2 SVGIG (reference sequence). The CDR3 covers 13 residues. The CDR3 region is CAWSGSRDQPQHF. The CDR3 DNA reads as TGTGCCTGGAGTGGGTCAAGAGATCAGCCCCAGCATTTT.

This chain connects TRBV30 to TRBJ1-1, with TRBD1 as a possible D gene (5 bases). Germline-derived CDR1 and CDR2 are GTSNPN and SVGIG (reference sequence). Trimming pared 0 bases from V and 8 bases from J, leaving 19 bases between. The CDR3 length is 15 residues. CDR3 nucleotide sequence: TGTGCCTGGAGTGTACGAGGACACCTGGTCGGGGAAGCTTTCTTT. Translated: CAWSVRGHLVGEAFF.

This clone was recorded only once. The chain joins TRBV18 to TRBJ1-1, with 12 bases aligning to TRBD1. This CDR3 contains 18 residues. Germline loops: CDR1 KGHSH, CDR2 LQKENI. The J segment lost 4 bases and the V segment lost 0 bases, leaving 9 bases of the junction unmatched. The CDR3 is CASSPPGTGGAGGTEAFF. DNA for the CDR3: TGTGCCAGCTCACCACCCGGGACAGGGGGCGCTGGGGGCACTGAAGCTTTCTTT.